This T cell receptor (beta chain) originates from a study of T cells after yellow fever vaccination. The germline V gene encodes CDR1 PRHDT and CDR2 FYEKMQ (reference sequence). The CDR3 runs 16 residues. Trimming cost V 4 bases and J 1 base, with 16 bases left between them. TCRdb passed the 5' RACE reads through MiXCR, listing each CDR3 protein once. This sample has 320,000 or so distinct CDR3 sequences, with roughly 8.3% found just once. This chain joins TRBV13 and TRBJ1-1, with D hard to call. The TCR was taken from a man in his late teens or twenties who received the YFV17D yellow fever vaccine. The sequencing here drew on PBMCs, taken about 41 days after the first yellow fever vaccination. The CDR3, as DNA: TGTGCCAGCAGCTCCCGCCTTTATAGGGAGAACACTGAAGCTTTCTTT. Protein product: CASSSRLYRENTEAFF.